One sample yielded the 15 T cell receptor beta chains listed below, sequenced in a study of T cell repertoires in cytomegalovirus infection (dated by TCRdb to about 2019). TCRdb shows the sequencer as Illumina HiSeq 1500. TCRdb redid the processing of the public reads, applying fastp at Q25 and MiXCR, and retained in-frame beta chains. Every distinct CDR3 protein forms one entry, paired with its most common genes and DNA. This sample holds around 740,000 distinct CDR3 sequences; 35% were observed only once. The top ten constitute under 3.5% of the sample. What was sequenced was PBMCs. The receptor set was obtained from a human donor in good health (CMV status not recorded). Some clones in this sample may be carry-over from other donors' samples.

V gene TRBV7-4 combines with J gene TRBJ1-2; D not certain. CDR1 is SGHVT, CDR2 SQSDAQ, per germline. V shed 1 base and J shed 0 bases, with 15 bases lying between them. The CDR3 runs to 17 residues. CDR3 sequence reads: CASSLERRITANYGYTF. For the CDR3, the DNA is TGTGCCAGCAGCTTAGAGCGACGGATTACAGCTAACTATGGCTACACCTTC. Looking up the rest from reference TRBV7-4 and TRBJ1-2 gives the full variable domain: GAGVSQSPRYKVAKRGRDVALRCDSISGHVTLYWYRQTLGQGSEVLTYSQSDAQRDKSGRPSGRFSAERPERSVSTLKIQRTEQGDSAVYLCASSLERRITANYGYTFGSGTRLTVV.

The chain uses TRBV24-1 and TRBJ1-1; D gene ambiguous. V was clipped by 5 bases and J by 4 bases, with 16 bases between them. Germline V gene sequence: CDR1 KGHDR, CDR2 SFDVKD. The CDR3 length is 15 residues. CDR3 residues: CATSADPMGCTEAFF. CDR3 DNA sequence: TGTGCCACCAGTGCTGATCCAATGGGGTGCACTGAAGCTTTCTTT.

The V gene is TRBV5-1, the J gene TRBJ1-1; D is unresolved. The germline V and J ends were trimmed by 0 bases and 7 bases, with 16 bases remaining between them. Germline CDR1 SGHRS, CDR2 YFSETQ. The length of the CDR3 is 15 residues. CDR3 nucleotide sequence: TGCGCCAGCAGCTTGGCCGAGGGCGGGAGTTATGAAGCTTTCTTT. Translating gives CASSLAEGGSYEAFF.

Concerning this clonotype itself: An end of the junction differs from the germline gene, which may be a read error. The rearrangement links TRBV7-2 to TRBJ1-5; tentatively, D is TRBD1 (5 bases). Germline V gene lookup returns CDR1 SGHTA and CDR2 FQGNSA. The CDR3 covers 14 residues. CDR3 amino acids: CASSYQTVNQPHHF. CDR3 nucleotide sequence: TGTGCCAGCAGCTACCAGACAGTCAATCAGCCCCATCATTTT.

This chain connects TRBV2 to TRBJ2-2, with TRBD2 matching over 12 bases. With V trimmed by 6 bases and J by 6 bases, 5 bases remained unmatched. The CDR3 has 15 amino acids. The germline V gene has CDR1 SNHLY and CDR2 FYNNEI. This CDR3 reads CASRTSGSNSGELFF. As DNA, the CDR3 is TGTGCCAGCAGGACTAGCGGGAGTAACTCCGGGGAGCTGTTTTTT.

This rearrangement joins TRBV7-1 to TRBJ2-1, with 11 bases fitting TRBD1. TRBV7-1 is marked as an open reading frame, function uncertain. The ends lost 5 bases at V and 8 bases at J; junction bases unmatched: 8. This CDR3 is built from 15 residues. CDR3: CASSDWTGGGDEQFF. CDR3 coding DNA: TGTGCCAGCAGCGACTGGACAGGGGGCGGCGATGAGCAGTTCTTC.

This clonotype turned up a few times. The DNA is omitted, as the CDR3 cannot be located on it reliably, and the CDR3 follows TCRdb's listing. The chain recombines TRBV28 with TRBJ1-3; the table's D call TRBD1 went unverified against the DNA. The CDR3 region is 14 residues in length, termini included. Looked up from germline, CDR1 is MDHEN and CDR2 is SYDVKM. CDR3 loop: CASSTSTGWDTIYF.

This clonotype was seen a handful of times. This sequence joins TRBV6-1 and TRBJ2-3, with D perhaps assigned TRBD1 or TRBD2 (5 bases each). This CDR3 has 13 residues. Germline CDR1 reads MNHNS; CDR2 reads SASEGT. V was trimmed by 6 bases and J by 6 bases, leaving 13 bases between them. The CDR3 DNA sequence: TGTGCCAGCAGCGGCCCAGGGAGCGATACGCAGTATTTT. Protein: CASSGPGSDTQYF.

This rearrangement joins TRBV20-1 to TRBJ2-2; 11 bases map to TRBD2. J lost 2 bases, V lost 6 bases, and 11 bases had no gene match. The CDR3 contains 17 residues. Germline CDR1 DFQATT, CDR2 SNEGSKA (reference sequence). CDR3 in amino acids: CSALTQRLAGNTGELFF. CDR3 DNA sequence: TGCAGTGCCCTCACCCAGAGACTAGCGGGAAACACCGGGGAGCTGTTTTTT.

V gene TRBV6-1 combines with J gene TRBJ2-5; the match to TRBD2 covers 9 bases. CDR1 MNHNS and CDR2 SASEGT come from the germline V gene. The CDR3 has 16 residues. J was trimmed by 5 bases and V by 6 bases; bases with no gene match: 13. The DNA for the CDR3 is TGTGCCAGCAGGCCTGCGGGAGGGTTGCTTAGTGAGACCCAGTACTTC. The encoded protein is CASRPAGGLLSETQYF.

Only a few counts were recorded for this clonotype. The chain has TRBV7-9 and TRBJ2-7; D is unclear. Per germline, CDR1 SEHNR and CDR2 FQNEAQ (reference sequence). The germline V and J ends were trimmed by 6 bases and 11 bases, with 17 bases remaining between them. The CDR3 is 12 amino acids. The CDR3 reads CASSPERPAKYF. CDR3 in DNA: TGTGCCAGCAGTCCCGAGAGACCGGCCAAGTACTTC.

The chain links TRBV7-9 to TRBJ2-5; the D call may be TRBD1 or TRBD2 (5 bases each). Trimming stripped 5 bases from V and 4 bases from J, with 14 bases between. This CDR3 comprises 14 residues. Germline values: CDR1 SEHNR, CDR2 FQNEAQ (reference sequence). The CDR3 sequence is CASSQKPGRETQYF. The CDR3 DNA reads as TGTGCCAGCAGCCAGAAACCGGGACGAGAGACCCAGTACTTC.

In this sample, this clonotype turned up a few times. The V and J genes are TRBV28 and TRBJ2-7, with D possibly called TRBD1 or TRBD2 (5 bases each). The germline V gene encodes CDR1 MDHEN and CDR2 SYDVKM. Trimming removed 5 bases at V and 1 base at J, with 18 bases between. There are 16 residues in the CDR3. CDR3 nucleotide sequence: TGTGCCAGCAGTCCCCCGCGAGGGGCGGAATCCTACGAGCAGTACTTC. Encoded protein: CASSPPRGAESYEQYF.

The CDR3 region is CASSLAQGDAGEQYF. The CDR3, as DNA: TGTGCCAGCAGCTTAGCCCAGGGGGATGCTGGTGAGCAGTACTTC. The chain combines TRBV7-9 with TRBJ2-7, with 7 bases aligning to TRBD1. CDR1 is SEHNR, CDR2 FQNEAQ, per germline (reference sequence). CDR3 length: 15 residues. The junction had 9 bases not matched to a gene; V was cut back by 0 bases and J by 7 bases. The whole variable domain, filled in from reference TRBV7-9 and TRBJ2-7, reads DTGVSQNPRHKITKRGQNVTFRCDPISEHNRLYWYRQTLGQGPEFLTYFQNEAQLEKSRLLSDRFSAERPKGSFSTLEIQRTEQGDSAMYLCASSLAQGDAGEQYFGPGTRLTVT.

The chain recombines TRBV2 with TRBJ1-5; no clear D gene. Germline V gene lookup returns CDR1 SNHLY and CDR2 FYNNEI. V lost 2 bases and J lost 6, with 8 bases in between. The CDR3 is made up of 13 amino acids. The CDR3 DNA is TGTGCCAGCAGTGAATTATACGGTCAGCCCCAGCATTTT. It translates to CASSELYGQPQHF.